The present entry profiles one T cell receptor (beta chain) with its context. The data derive from a study of control samples from healthy donors and cancer patients. Only in-frame clones appear in the TCRdb table, and some are missing; sequencing was by immunoSEQ multiplex PCR. The sample shows about 120,000 clones, around nine tenths of them seen only once. The sequence was collected from a woman in her seventies in good health. Sample: blood.

CDR3 sequence: CASSFRQGDYGYTF. The CDR3 DNA reads TGTGCCAGCAGCTTTAGACAGGGTGACTATGGCTACACCTTC. The V call is TRBV11-2, the J call TRBJ1-2; 7 nucleotides agree with TRBD1. CDR3 size: 14 residues. The germline CDR1 and CDR2 sequences are SGHAT and FQNNGV. Trimming removed 3 bases from V and 3 bases from J; junction bases left unmatched: 4.